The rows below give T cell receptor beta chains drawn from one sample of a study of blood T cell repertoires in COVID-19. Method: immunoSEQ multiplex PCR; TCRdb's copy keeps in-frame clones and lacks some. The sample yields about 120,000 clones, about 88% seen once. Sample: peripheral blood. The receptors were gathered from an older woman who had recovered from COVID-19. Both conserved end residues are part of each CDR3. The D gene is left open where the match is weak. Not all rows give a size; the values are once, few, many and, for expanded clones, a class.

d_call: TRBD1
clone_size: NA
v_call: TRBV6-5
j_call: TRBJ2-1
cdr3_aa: CASTGRDRGTNEQFF
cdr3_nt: TGTGCCAGCACCGGACGGGACAGGGGAACAAATGAGCAGTTCTTC

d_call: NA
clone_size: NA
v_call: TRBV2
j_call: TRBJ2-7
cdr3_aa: CASSEGHPENTYEQYF
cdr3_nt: TGTGCCAGCAGTGAGGGCCATCCGGAAAACACCTACGAGCAGTACTTC

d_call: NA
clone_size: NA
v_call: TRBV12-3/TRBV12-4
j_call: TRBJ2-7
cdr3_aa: CASSFSTYEQYF
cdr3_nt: TGTGCCAGCAGTTTTTCAACCTACGAGCAGTACTTC

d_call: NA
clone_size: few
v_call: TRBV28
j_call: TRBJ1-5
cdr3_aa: CASTLDSNQPQHF
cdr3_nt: TGTGCCAGCACCCTAGATAGCAATCAGCCCCAGCATTTT

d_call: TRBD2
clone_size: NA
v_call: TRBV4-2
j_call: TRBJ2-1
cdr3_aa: CASSPPGSGSINEQFF
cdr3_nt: TGTGCCAGCAGCCCCCCGGGTAGCGGGAGTATAAATGAGCAGTTCTTC

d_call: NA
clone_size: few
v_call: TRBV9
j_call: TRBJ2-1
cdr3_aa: CASSGAVTHSYNEQFF
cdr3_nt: TGTGCCAGCAGCGGGGCCGTGACACATTCCTACAATGAGCAGTTCTTC

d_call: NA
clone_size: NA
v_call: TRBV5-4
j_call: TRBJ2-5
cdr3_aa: CASSSEGRTQLQETQYF
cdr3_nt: TGTGCCAGCAGCTCCGAGGGGAGGACCCAACTCCAAGAGACCCAGTACTTC

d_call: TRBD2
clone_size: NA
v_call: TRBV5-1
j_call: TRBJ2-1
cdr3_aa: CASSPYLASLSGGNEQFF
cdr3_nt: TGCGCCAGCAGCCCCTATCTCGCCTCTCTTAGCGGGGGGAATGAGCAGTTCTTC

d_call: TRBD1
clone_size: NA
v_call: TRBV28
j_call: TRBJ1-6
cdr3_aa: CASTPTTGWRSPLHF
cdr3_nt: TGTGCCAGCACCCCCACGACAGGGTGGAGGTCACCCCTCCACTTT

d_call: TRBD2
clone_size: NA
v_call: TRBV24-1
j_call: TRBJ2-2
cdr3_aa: CATSDFGGGNTGELFF
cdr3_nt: TGTGCCACCAGTGATTTTGGGGGGGGAAACACCGGGGAGCTGTTTTTT

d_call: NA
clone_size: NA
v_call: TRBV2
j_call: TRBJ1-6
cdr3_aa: CASSDNFIPLHF
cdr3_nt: TGTGCCAGCAGTGACAACTTTATACCCCTCCACTTT

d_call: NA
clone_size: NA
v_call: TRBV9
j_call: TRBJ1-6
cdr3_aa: CASSPGRQPLHF
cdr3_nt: TGTGCCAGCAGCCCGGGGAGGCAACCCCTCCACTTT

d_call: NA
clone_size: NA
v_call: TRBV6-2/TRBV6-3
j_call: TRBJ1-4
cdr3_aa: CASSHMETGKKLFF
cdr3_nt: TGTGCCAGCAGCCATATGGAAACAGGGAAGAAACTGTTTTTT

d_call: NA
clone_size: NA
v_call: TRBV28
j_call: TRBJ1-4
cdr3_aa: CASRPGSEKLFF
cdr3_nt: TGTGCCAGCCGACCGGGGTCCGAAAAACTGTTTTTT

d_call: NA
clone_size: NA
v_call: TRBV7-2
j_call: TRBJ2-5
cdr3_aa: CASSSDRGPRETQYF
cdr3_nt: TGTGCCAGCAGCTCGGATAGAGGTCCTAGGGAGACCCAGTACTTC

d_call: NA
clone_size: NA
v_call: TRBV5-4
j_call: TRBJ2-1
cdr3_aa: CATSGIMDAQEQFF
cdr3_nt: TGTGCCACCTCAGGGATCATGGACGCCCAAGAGCAGTTCTTC

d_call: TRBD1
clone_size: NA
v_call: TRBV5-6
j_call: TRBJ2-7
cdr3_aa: CASSRKIGQGGEQYF
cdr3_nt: TGTGCCAGCAGCCGTAAAATCGGACAGGGCGGCGAGCAGTACTTC

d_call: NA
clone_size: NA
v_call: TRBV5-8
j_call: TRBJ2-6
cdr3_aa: CASRSRAGANVLTF
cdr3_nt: TGTGCCAGCAGGTCCAGGGCTGGGGCCAACGTCCTGACTTTC

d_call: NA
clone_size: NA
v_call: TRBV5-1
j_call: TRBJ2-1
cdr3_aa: CASSLAVQYNEQFF
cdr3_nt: TGCGCCAGCAGCTTGGCAGTCCAATACAATGAGCAGTTCTTC

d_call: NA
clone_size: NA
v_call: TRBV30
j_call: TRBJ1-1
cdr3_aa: CAWTSGVLNTEAFF
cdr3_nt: TGTGCCTGGACTTCGGGGGTACTGAACACTGAAGCTTTCTTT

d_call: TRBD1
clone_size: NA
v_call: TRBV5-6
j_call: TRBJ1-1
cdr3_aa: CASSDPPGQGNTEAFF
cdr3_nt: TGTGCCAGCAGCGATCCCCCGGGACAGGGGAACACTGAAGCTTTCTTT

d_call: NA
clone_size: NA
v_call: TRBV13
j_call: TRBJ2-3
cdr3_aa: CASSLDSGGTDTQYF
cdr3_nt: TGTGCCAGCAGCTTGGATTCCGGGGGCACAGATACGCAGTATTTT

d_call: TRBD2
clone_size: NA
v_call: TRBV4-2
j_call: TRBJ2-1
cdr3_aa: CASSQGLAGGDYNEQFF
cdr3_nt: TGTGCCAGCAGCCAGGGACTAGCGGGAGGGGATTACAATGAGCAGTTCTTC

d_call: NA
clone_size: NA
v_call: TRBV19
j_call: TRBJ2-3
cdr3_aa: CASSMRNGAQYF
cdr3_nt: TGTGCCAGTAGTATGAGAAATGGTGCGCAGTATTTT

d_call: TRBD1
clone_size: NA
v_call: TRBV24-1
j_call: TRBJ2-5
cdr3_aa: CATSDSTGSRDWETQYF
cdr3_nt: TGTGCCACCAGTGACTCGACAGGGTCAAGGGATTGGGAGACCCAGTACTTC

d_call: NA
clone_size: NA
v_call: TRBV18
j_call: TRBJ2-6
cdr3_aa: CASSPEGVNSGANVLTF
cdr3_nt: TGTGCCAGCTCACCAGAAGGGGTGAACTCTGGGGCCAACGTCCTGACTTTC

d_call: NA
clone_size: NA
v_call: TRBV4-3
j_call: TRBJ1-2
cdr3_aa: CASSQDSSDSYGYTF
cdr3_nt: TGCGCCAGCAGCCAAGATTCGTCCGATAGCTATGGCTACACCTTC